These 21 T cell receptor beta chains share one sample of origin, sequenced in a study of T cells in Graves' hyperthyroidism and ophthalmopathy. RNA transcripts gave rise to amplified TCR beta CDR3 regions. First-round RT-PCR of the TCR CDR3 relied on the HTBI primer set. A single record per CDR3 protein comes from TCRdb applying MiXCR to the multiplex PCR reads. The data hold nearly 600,000 distinct CDR3 sequences, with approximately 15% observed a single time. The sample consisted of blood. Every receptor here comes from a woman under 30 with Graves' ophthalmopathy.

In this sample, this clonotype turned up many times. The chain has TRBV7-2 and TRBJ2-5; D gene unclear. Between the trimmed V and J ends, which lost 8 bases and 1 base, there was a span of 5 bases. The CDR3 runs 11 residues. CDR1 SGHTA and CDR2 FQGNSA come from the germline V gene. CDR3 protein: CASGLQETQYF. DNA of the CDR3: TGTGCCAGCGGCCTCCAAGAGACCCAGTACTTC.

A few counts support this clonotype. J is TRBJ2-7 and V is TRBV19; D possibly corresponds to TRBD1 (6 bases). CDR1 and CDR2 from the germline V gene are LNHDA and SQIVND (reference sequence). CDR3 length equals 17 residues. V was clipped by 5 bases and J by 7 bases, with 27 bases between them. In nucleotides, the CDR3 is TGTGCCAGTAGTCCGCCGACAGGCAGTCTCCTCTTTGTTGAGCAGTACTTC. It translates to CASSPPTGSLLFVEQYF. Together with reference TRBV19 and TRBJ2-7, the CDR3 gives the full variable domain: DGGITQSPKYLFRKEGQNVTLSCEQNLNHDAMYWYRQDPGQGLRLIYYSQIVNDFQKGDIAEGYSVSREKKESFPLTVTSAQKNPTAFYLCASSPPTGSLLFVEQYFGPGTRLTVT.

There are many counts of this clonotype. DNA for the CDR3: TGTGCCAGCAGTTCCAGCGTCACCGGGGAGCTGTTTTTT. Protein: CASSSSVTGELFF. V usage is TRBV6-2 or TRBV6-3 and J usage is TRBJ2-2; D not resolved. Germline V gene data show CDR1 as MNHEY and CDR2 as SVGEGT. The CDR3 is 13 amino acids. With 4 bases removed from V and 4 bases from J, the gap between germline ends came to 7 bases.

This clonotype was picked up a small number of times. This rearrangement joins TRBV10-3 to TRBJ1-2; a possible D gene is TRBD1 (6 bases). Trimming removed 0 bases at V and 3 bases at J, with 14 bases between. The CDR3 covers 16 residues. Germline V gene lookup returns CDR1 ENHRY and CDR2 SYGVKD. The CDR3 protein is CAISESSRQGHYGYTF. The CDR3 DNA is TGTGCCATCAGTGAGTCGTCCAGGCAGGGGCACTATGGCTACACCTTC.

The gene calls are TRBV6-2 or TRBV6-3 and TRBJ1-5; D ambiguous. Trimming left V 5 bases short and J 7 bases short, with 9 bases between. The germline CDR1 and CDR2 sequences are MNHEY and SVGEGT. The CDR3 loop spans 12 amino acids. CDR3 DNA: TGTGCCAGCAGTCGGATGGGGCAGCCCCAGCATTTT. Protein sequence: CASSRMGQPQHF.

In its sample, this clonotype was seen many times. The chain joins TRBV11-1 to TRBJ2-5; maybe TRBD1 (5 bases). The ends were cut back, 4 bases at V and 0 bases at J, with 9 bases in the middle. The germline CDR1 and CDR2 sequences are SGHAT and FQDESV (reference sequence). This CDR3 is 14 amino acids long. CDR3 in DNA: TGTGCCAGCAGCTCAGACAGATACCAAGAGACCCAGTACTTC. Its protein is CASSSDRYQETQYF. Full variable domain (rest looked up from reference TRBV11-1 and TRBJ2-5): EAEVAQSPRYKITEKSQAVAFWCDPISGHATLYWYRQILGQGPELLVQFQDESVVDDSQLPKDRFSAERLKGVDSTLKIQPAELGDSAMYLCASSSDRYQETQYFGPGTRLLVL.

The chain is built from TRBV10-3 and TRBJ2-1; 13 bases map to TRBD2. The J segment lost 7 bases and the V segment lost 4 bases, leaving 4 bases of the junction unmatched. CDR1 is ENHRY, CDR2 SYGVKD, per germline. The CDR3 contains 15 residues. The DNA of the CDR3 is TGTGCCATCAGTGGGACTAGCGGGAGATTGAATGAGCAGTTCTTC. It is translated as CAISGTSGRLNEQFF.

This clonotype appeared a few times. The chain carries TRBV4-1 and TRBJ1-4, with a tentative D call TRBD1 (5 bases). Trimming removed 1 base at V and 4 bases at J, with 10 bases between. The germline gives CDR1 MGHRA, CDR2 YSYEKL. The CDR3 spans 15 residues. As DNA, the CDR3 is TGCGCCAGCAGCCAAGGGGGCCAAGTTAATGAAAAACTGTTTTTT. It translates to CASSQGGQVNEKLFF.

J is TRBJ2-3 and V is TRBV24-1, with D possibly TRBD2 on 6 matching bases. The CDR3 is 17 residues long. Germline V CDR1 and CDR2: KGHDR, SFDVKD. V dropped 5 bases and J dropped 2 bases, with 19 bases sitting between them. The CDR3 spells CATSAPSGGFLTDTQYF. Here the CDR3 DNA reads TGTGCCACCAGTGCTCCGTCCGGGGGATTTCTCACAGATACGCAGTATTTT.

A word on this clonotype: It may be a read error: a sequence one base away is much more abundant. This chain joins TRBV9 and TRBJ2-3; D not resolved. Germline V lookup: CDR1 SGDLS, CDR2 YYNGEE. Between the trimmed V and J ends, which lost 4 bases and 5 bases, there was a span of 11 bases. This CDR3 has 13 amino acids. DNA of the CDR3: TGTGCCAGCAGCATAGCCGACCGAGATACGCAGTATTTT. Its protein product is CASSIADRDTQYF.

Many counts were recorded for this clonotype. V usage is TRBV27 and J usage is TRBJ2-2, with 10 bases matching TRBD2. CDR3 length: 16 amino acids. Germline V lookup: CDR1 MNHEY, CDR2 SMNVEV (reference sequence). V trimming: 8 bases; J trimming: 6 bases; junction bases outside the gene matches: 12. CDR3 DNA: TGTGCCAGCGGATCCGACCCTAGCGGGAGATCCGGGGAGCTGTTTTTT. This encodes CASGSDPSGRSGELFF.

This clonotype was picked up many times. J is TRBJ1-5 and V is TRBV7-2, with a tentative D call TRBD1 (6 bases). Germline CDR1 is SGHTA and CDR2 is FQGNSA. Trimming cost V 1 base and J 6 bases, with 13 bases left between them. The CDR3 loop spans 15 amino acids. The CDR3 nucleotides read TGTGCCAGCAGCTTAGATCCGGGGGCGGGTCAGCCCCAGCATTTT. Its translation is CASSLDPGAGQPQHF.

This clonotype showed up many times. The chain links TRBV6-6 to TRBJ2-1; TRBD2 agrees at 11 bases. The germline gives CDR1 MNHNY, CDR2 SVGAGI (reference sequence). The trim removed 0 bases at V and 0 bases at J, leaving 1 base unmatched. The CDR3 is made up of 17 amino acids. The DNA for the CDR3 is TGTGCCAGCAGTTACTCTAGCGGGAGGGCCTCCTACAATGAGCAGTTCTTC. It is translated as CASSYSSGRASYNEQFF.

This clonotype has ten or more counts. The chain combines TRBV13 with TRBJ2-3; 9 bases fit TRBD2. CDR3 size: 16 residues. CDR1 and CDR2 (germline): PRHDT, FYEKMQ (reference sequence). Trimming removed 5 bases from V and 8 bases from J; junction bases left unmatched: 14. The CDR3 sequence: CASSPSSSSGVGTQYF. The CDR3 DNA sequence: TGTGCCAGCAGCCCGTCGAGTTCTAGCGGGGTGGGTACGCAGTATTTT.

This clonotype was recorded many times. The chain links TRBV28 to TRBJ2-5; TRBD1 or TRBD2 may be the D gene (5 bases each). Germline CDR1 MDHEN, CDR2 SYDVKM. Trimming stripped 3 bases from V and 4 bases from J, with 12 bases between. This CDR3 spans 14 amino acids. CDR3 residues: CASSLELGVETQYF. The CDR3 DNA reads as TGTGCCAGCAGTTTGGAGTTGGGGGTAGAGACCCAGTACTTC.

J is TRBJ1-6 and V is TRBV2; no reliable D call. The CDR3 spans 16 residues. V shed 3 bases and J shed 5 bases, with 14 bases lying between them. Germline assignment: CDR1 SNHLY and CDR2 FYNNEI. CDR3 nucleotides: TGTGCCAGCAGTGAGAGGGCGGCCGGTGATAATTCACCCCTCCACTTT. Translation: CASSERAAGDNSPLHF.

Of note for this clonotype: This may come from a read error, since a much larger clone is one base off. CDR3 nucleotide sequence: TGTGCCGCCAGTGATTTGGGACAGGGTCCCACCGGGGAGCTGTTTTTT. Encoded protein: CAASDLGQGPTGELFF. The chain recombines TRBV24-1 with TRBJ2-2, with TRBD1 matching 9 bases. CDR3 length equals 16 residues. Per germline, CDR1 KGHDR and CDR2 SFDVKD.

The J gene is TRBJ1-1, the V gene TRBV28; 9 nucleotides agree with TRBD1. Germline V gene lookup returns CDR1 MDHEN and CDR2 SYDVKM. There are 15 residues in the CDR3. The V segment lost 2 bases and the J segment 4 bases; nucleotides outside the gene matches: 5. CDR3 sequence reads: CASSLVGTGSTEAFF. The DNA for the CDR3 is TGTGCCAGCAGTTTAGTGGGGACAGGGAGCACTGAAGCTTTCTTT.

This sequence joins TRBV20-1 and TRBJ1-1, with D hard to call. V was trimmed by 3 bases and J by 7 bases, leaving 12 bases between them. CDR1 and CDR2 from the germline V gene are DFQATT and SNEGSKA (reference sequence). The CDR3 consists of 12 residues. CDR3 coding DNA: TGCAGTGCTAGCGCCTGGGAGGGTGAAGCTTTCTTT. It specifies CSASAWEGEAFF.

This clonotype was recorded at least ten times. The V and J genes are TRBV28 and TRBJ1-1, with D maybe TRBD1 (6 bases). This CDR3 has 17 residues. Between the trimmed V and J ends, which lost 6 bases and 3 bases, there was a span of 23 bases. Germline-derived CDR1 and CDR2 are MDHEN and SYDVKM. CDR3: CASREDMGGPGDTEAFF. As DNA, the CDR3 is TGTGCCAGCAGGGAGGATATGGGGGGGCCGGGGGACACTGAAGCTTTCTTT.

This clonotype was recorded many times. The chain joins TRBV7-2 to TRBJ2-1, with D possibly TRBD2 on 7 matching bases. Deletions cut 5 bases from V and 4 bases from J, with 15 bases between. The germline V gene has CDR1 SGHTA and CDR2 FQGNSA. The CDR3 runs to 15 residues. CDR3 nucleotides: TGTGCCAGCAGCCCCCGAGGGAGGGGGTACAATGAGCAGTTCTTC. This codes for CASSPRGRGYNEQFF.